This T cell receptor (beta chain) was obtained from a study of cytomegalovirus exposure and HLA in healthy donors. In the study overall: An early data release held some 89 million unique TCRs from HLA-typed donors.

This clone has only a few counts. Its antigen is not known. Primers included in the PCR were 60 Vbeta and 13 Jbeta primers. Method: immunoSEQ multiplex PCR; TCRdb's copy keeps in-frame clones and lacks some. This sample yields about 110,000 clones, of which under 80% are seen a single time; around 3.4% belongs to the top ten. Study-wide results and limits: In a later analysis, 16,951 TCR beta sequences were associated with HLA alleles at 0.05 false discovery rate. In a later analysis, a genetic analysis reported fewer productive-TCR N-insertions in an Asian-associated ancestry cluster than the cohort average.

The CDR3 totals 14 residues. V shed 4 bases, J shed 12 bases, and the junction held 13 bases outside the gene matches. In germline, CDR1 is GTSNPN, CDR2 SVGIG (reference sequence). The sequence was obtained from a man between 60 and 75 years old in good health and CMV-seronegative. This sequence joins TRBV30 and TRBJ1-2; 11 bases fit TRBD1. Sequencing was carried out using PBMCs. CDR3: CAWKRDRGVRKDTF. The CDR3 DNA sequence: TGTGCCTGGAAACGGGACAGGGGGGTGAGGAAGGACACCTTC. Looking up the rest from reference TRBV30 and TRBJ1-2 gives the full variable domain: SQTIHQWPATLVQPVGSPLSLECTVEGTSNPNLYWYRQAAGRGLQLLFYSVGIGQISSEVPQNLSASRPQDRQFILSSKKLLLSDSGFYLCAWKRDRGVRKDTFGSGTRLTVV.